This TCR beta chain was identified during a study of shared T cell receptors in the human thymus. After removal of 4 bases from V and 1 base from J, the junction contained 2 bases not matched to a gene. Germline-derived CDR1 and CDR2 are MNHEY and SMNVEV (reference sequence). The CDR3 has 15 residues. Sequencing was performed with immunoSEQ multiplex PCR; in TCRdb, only in-frame clones are kept and a portion is missing. The sample contains roughly 660,000 clones, around 87% of which appear only once. Of note for this clone: This sample includes further DNA sequences coding for the same CDR3.

These records were also assigned to another study, of human thymus T cells. As reported in that work: The source of the thymus tissue was resections taken during corrective heart surgery. Seemingly biased V and J gene usage marked thymic and blood repertoires.

The sample comprised thymocytes. The chain uses TRBV27 and TRBJ2-1; the match to TRBD2 covers 9 bases. The receptor's source is a boy younger than two with a congenital heart defect. The CDR3 nucleotides are TGTGCCAGCAGTTCCCTAGCGGGATCCTACAATGAGCAGTTCTTC. It translates to CASSSLAGSYNEQFF.